This TCR beta chain was sequenced during a study of T cell changes during pregnancy in multiple sclerosis (dated 2019 in TCRdb). The study in broad terms: The study looked at changes in the T cell repertoire across pregnancy in women with multiple sclerosis.

Library preparation used the immunoSEQ multiplex PCR assay. TCRdb's version of the immuneACCESS table is confined to in-frame rearrangements and falls short of the full clone set. An unresolved V gene accounts for under half of the shortfall where checked; the remainder is of unknown origin. The sample profile shows 50,000 to 65,000 clones; roughly 92% of them were found once. 3% to 4% of the sample comes from the top ten. Spanning cysteine to phenylalanine, the CDR3 consists of 14 amino acids. Only the CDR3 part of the read is kept: 42 bases, read in frame from the first base. Reading the germline V gene (reference sequence) gives CDR1 MNHEY and CDR2 SMNVEV. The germline ends are 13 bases apart after V is trimmed by 4 bases and J by 6 bases. Concerning this clone: Its antigen specificity is not known. No clone much larger than this one lies a single base away; base qualities are absent.

The chain is encoded by TRBV27 joined to TRBJ2-1, and perhaps TRBD1 as D gene, on 5 matching bases. The receptor's source is a female donor with multiple sclerosis, enrolled in a pregnancy study. The sample consisted of CD8+ T cells from peripheral blood mononuclear cells, taken in the second trimester of pregnancy. The bases are TGTGCCAGCAGTTCCCTCCGACAGCCCAATGAGCAGTTCTTC. Its translation reads: CASSSLRQPNEQFF.